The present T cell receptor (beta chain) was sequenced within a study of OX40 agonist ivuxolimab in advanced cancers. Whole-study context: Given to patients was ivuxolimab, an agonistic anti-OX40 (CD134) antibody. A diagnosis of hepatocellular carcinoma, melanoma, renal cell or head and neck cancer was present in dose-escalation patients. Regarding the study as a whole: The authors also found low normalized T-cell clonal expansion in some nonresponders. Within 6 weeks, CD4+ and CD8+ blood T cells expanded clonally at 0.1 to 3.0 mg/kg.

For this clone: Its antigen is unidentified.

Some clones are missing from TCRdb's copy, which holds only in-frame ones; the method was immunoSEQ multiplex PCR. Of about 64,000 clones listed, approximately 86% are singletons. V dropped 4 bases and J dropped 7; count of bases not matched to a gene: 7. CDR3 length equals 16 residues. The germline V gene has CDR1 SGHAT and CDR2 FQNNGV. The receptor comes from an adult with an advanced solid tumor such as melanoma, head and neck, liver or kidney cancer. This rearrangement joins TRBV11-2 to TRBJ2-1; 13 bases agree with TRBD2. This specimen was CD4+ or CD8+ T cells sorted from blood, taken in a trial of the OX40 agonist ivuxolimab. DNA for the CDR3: TGTGCCAGCAGCTCCCGGACTAGCGGGAGTATAAATGAGCAGTTCTTC. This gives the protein CASSSRTSGSINEQFF.